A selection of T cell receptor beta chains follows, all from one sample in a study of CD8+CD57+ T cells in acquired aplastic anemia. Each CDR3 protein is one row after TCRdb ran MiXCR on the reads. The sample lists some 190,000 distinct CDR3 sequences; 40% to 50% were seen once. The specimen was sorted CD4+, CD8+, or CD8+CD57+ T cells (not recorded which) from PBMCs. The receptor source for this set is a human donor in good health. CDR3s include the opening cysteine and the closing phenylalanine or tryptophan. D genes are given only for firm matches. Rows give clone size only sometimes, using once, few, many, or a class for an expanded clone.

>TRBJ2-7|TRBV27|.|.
TGTGCCAGCAGTTTATCGAACCGATTAGACGAGCAGTACTTC
CASSLSNRLDEQYF
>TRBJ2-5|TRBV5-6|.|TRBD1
TGTGCCAGCAGCATCGGGACAGGGCGAAGAGAGACCCAGTACTTC
CASSIGTGRRETQYF
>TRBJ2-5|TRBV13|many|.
TGTGCCAGCAGCTTAGTACGACAGCCGTTCCTTCAAGAGACCCAGTACTTC
CASSLVRQPFLQETQYF
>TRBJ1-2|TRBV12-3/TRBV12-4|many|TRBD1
TGTGCCAGCAGTCCAGGACAGGTCTTTGGCTACACCTTC
CASSPGQVFGYTF
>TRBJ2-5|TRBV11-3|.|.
TGTGCCAGCAGTAGATCACTAGCCTTATGGGGAAAAGAGACCCAGTACTTC
CASSRSLALWGKETQYF
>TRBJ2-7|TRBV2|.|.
TGTGCCAGCAGACTGAACGGCTACGAGCAGTACTTC
CASRLNGYEQYF
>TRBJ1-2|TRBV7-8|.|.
TGTGCCAGCAGCCAACTCGGGCTTGAAGCTAACTATGGCTACACCTTC
CASSQLGLEANYGYTF
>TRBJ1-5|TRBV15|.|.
TGTGCCACCAGCGCAGGGATGAGCAATCAGCCCCAGCATTTT
CATSAGMSNQPQHF
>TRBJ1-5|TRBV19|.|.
TGTGCCAGTTCCACCTATGGAACTATCAATCAGCCCCAGCATTTT
CASSTYGTINQPQHF
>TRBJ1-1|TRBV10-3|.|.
TGTGCCATCAGTGAGTCGTGGACTAACATGAACACTGAAGCTTTCTTT
CAISESWTNMNTEAFF
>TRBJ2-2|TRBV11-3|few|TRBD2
TGTGCCAGCAGCCCCGGCGGGGGGGGGACCGGGGAGCTGTTTTTT
CASSPGGGGTGELFF